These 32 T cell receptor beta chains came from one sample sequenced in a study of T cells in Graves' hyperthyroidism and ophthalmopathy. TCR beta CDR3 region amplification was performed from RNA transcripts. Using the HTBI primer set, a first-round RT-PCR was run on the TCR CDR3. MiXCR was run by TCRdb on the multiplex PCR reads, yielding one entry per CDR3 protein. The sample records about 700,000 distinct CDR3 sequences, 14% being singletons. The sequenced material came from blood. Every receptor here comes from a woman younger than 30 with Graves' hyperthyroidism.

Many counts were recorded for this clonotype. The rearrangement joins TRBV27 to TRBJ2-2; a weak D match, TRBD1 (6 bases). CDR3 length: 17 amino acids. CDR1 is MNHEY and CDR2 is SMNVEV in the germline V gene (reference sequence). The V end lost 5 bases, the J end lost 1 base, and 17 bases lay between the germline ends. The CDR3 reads CASSELGAGENTGELFF. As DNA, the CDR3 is TGTGCCAGCAGTGAGTTGGGGGCAGGGGAGAACACCGGGGAGCTGTTTTTT.

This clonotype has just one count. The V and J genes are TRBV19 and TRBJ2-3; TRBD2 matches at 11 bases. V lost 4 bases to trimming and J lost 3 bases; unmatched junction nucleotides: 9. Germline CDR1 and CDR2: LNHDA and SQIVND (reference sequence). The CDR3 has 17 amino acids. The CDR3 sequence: CASSTHRRLAGTDTQYF. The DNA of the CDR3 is TGTGCCAGTAGTACTCACCGACGACTAGCGGGGACAGATACGCAGTATTTT.

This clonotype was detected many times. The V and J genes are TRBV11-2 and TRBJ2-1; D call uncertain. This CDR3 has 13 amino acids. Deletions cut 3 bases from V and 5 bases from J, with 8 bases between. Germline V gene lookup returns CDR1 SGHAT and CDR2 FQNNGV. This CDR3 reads CASSFRWDNEQFF. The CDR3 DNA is TGTGCCAGCAGCTTTAGGTGGGACAATGAGCAGTTCTTC.

Here the CDR3 reads CSARYGVKFSDTQYF. The DNA of the CDR3 is TGCAGTGCTAGATATGGTGTTAAGTTTTCAGATACGCAGTATTTT. The genes are TRBV20-1 and TRBJ2-3; no definite D call. CDR3 length: 15 amino acids. Germline-derived CDR1 and CDR2 are DFQATT and SNEGSKA (reference sequence). With 2 bases removed from V and 4 bases from J, the gap between germline ends came to 16 bases.

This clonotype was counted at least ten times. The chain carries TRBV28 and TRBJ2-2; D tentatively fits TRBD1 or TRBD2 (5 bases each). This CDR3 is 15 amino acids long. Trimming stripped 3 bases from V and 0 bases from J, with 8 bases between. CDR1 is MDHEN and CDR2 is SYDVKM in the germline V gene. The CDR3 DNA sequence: TGTGCCAGCAGTTTCGGGACCCCGAACACCGGGGAGCTGTTTTTT. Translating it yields CASSFGTPNTGELFF.

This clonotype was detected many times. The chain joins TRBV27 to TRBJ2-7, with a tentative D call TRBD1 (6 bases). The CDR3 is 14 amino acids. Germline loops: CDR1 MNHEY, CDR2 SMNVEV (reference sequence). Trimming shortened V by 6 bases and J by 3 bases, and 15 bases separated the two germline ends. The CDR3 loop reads CASRRGTRYYEQYF. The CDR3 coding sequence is TGTGCCAGCAGGCGAGGGACACGTTACTACGAGCAGTACTTC.

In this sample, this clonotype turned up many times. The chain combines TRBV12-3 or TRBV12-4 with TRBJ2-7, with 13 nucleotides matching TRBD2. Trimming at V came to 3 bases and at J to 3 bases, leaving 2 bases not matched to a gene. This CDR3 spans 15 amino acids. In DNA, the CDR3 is TGTGCCAGCAGTTTGGGGACTAGCGGGATCTACGAGCAGTACTTC. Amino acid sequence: CASSLGTSGIYEQYF.

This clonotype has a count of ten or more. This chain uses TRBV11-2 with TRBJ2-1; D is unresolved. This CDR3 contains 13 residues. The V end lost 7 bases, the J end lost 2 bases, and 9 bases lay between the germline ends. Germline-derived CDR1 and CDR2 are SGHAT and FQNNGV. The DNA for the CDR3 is TGTGCCAGCAACAACCGGGCCTACAATGAGCAGTTCTTC. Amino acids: CASNNRAYNEQFF. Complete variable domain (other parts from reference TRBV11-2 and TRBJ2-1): EAGVAQSPRYKIIEKRQSVAFWCNPISGHATLYWYQQILGQGPKLLIQFQNNGVVDDSQLPKDRFSAERLKGVDSTLKIQPAKLEDSAVYLCASNNRAYNEQFFGPGTRLTVL.

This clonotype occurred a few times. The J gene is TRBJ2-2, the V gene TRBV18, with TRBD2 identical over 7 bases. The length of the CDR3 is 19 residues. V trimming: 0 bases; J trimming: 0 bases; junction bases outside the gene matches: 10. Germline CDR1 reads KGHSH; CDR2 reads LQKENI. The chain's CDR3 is CASSPPQARLAANTGELFF. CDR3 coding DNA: TGTGCCAGCTCACCACCCCAGGCCCGGCTAGCGGCGAACACCGGGGAGCTGTTTTTT.

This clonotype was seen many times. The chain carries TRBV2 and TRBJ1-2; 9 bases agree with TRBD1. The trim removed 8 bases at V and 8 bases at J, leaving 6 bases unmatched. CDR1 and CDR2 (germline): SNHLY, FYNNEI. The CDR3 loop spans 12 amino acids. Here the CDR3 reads CASGQGPVGYTF. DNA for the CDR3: TGTGCCAGCGGACAGGGGCCGGTCGGCTACACCTTC. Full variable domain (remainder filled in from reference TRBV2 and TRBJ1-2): EPEVTQTPSHQVTQMGQEVILRCVPISNHLYFYWYRQILGQKVEFLVSFYNNEISEKSEIFDDQFSVERPDGSNFTLKIRSTKLEDSAMYFCASGQGPVGYTFGSGTRLTVV.

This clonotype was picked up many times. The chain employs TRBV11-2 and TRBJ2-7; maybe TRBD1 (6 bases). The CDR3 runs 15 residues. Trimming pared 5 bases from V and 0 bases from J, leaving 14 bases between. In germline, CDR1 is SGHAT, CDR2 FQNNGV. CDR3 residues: CASSPPWGLSYEQYF. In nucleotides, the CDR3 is TGTGCCAGCAGCCCGCCCTGGGGGCTCTCCTACGAGCAGTACTTC. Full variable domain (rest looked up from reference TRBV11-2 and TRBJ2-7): EAGVAQSPRYKIIEKRQSVAFWCNPISGHATLYWYQQILGQGPKLLIQFQNNGVVDDSQLPKDRFSAERLKGVDSTLKIQPAKLEDSAVYLCASSPPWGLSYEQYFGPGTRLTVT.

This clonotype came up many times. The CDR3 here is CAWRIHEKLFF. CDR3 in DNA: TGTGCCTGGAGGATCCATGAAAAACTGTTTTTT. The gene calls are TRBV30 and TRBJ1-4; no clear D gene. The ends were cut back, 3 bases at V and 6 bases at J, with 5 bases in the middle. The V gene's germline CDR1 is GTSNPN and CDR2 SVGIG (reference sequence). The CDR3 is 11 residues long. The full variable domain, completed using reference TRBV30 and TRBJ1-4, is SQTIHQWPATLVQPVGSPLSLECTVEGTSNPNLYWYRQAAGRGLQLLFYSVGIGQISSEVPQNLSASRPQDRQFILSSKKLLLSDSGFYLCAWRIHEKLFFGSGTQLSVL.

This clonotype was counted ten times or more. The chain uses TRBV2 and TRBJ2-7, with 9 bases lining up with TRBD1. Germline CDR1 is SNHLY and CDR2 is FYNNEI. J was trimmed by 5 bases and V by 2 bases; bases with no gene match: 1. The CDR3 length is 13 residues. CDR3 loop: CASSENRGHEQYF. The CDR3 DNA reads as TGTGCCAGCAGTGAAAACAGGGGGCACGAGCAGTACTTC.

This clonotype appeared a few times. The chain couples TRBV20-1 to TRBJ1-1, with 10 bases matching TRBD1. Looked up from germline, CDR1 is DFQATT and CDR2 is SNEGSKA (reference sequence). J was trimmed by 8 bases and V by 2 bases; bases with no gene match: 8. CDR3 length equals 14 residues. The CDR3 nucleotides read TGCAGTGCTAGATCGGGACAGGGGACCCCCGAAGCTTTCTTT. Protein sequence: CSARSGQGTPEAFF.

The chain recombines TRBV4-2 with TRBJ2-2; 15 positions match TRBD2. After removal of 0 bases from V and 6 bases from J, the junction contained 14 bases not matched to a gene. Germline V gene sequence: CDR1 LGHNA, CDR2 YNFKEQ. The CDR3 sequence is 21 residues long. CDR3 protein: CASSQDLFGLAGGPGSGELFF. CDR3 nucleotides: TGTGCCAGCAGCCAAGATCTCTTCGGACTAGCGGGAGGGCCAGGATCCGGGGAGCTGTTTTTT.

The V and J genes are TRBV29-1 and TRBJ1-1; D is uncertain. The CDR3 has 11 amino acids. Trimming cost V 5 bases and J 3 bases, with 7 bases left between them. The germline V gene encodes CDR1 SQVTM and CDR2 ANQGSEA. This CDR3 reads CSVHLYTEAFF. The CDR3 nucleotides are TGCAGCGTTCACTTGTACACTGAAGCTTTCTTT.

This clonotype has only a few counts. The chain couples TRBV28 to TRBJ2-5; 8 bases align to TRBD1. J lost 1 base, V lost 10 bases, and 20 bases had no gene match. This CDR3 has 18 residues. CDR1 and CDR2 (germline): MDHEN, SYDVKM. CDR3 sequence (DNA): TGTGCCACCCTCGTCGGGCAGGGGGCACGAGGGGGCCAAGAGACCCAGTACTTC. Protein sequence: CATLVGQGARGGQETQYF.

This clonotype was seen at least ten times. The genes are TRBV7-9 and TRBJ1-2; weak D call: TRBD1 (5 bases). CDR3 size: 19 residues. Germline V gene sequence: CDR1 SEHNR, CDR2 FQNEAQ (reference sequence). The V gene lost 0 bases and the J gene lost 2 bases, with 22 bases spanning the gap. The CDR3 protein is CASSLARDFPISANYGYTF. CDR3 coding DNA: TGTGCCAGCAGCTTAGCCAGGGACTTCCCTATTTCGGCAAACTATGGCTACACCTTC.

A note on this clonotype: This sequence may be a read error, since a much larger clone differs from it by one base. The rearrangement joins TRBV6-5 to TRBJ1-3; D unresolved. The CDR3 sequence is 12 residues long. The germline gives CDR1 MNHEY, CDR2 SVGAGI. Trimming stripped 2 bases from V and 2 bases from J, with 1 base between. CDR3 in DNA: TGTGCCAGCAGTTACCCTGGAAACACCATATATTTT. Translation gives CASSYPGNTIYF.

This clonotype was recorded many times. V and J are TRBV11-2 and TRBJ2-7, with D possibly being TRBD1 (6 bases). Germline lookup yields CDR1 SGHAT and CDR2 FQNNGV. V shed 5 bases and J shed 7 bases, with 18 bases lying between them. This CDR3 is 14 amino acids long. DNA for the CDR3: TGTGCCAGCAGCGGCCGGGACATAAGAACTGAGCAGTACTTC. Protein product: CASSGRDIRTEQYF. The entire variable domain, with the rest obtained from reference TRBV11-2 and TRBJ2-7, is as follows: EAGVAQSPRYKIIEKRQSVAFWCNPISGHATLYWYQQILGQGPKLLIQFQNNGVVDDSQLPKDRFSAERLKGVDSTLKIQPAKLEDSAVYLCASSGRDIRTEQYFGPGTRLTVT.

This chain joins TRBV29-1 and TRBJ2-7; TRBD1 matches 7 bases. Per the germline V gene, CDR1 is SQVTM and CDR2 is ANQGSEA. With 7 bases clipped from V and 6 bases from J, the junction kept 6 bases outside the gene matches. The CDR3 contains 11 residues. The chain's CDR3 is CSGRDSGEQYF. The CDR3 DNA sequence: TGCAGCGGCCGGGACAGTGGCGAGCAGTACTTC.

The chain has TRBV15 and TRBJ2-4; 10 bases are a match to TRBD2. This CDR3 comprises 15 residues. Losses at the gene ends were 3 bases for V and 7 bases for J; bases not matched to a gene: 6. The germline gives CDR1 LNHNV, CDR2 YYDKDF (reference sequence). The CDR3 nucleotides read TGTGCCACCAGCAGCACTAGCGGGAATTGGAACATTCAGTACTTC. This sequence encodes CATSSTSGNWNIQYF.

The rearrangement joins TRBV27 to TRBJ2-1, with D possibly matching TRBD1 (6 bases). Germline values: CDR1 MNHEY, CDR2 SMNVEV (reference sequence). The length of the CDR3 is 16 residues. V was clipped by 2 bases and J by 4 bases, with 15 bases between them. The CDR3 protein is CASSLHPQGGYNEQFF. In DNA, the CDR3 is TGTGCCAGCAGTTTACACCCACAGGGTGGATACAATGAGCAGTTCTTC.

CDR3 in amino acids: CASRDRGFGYTF. Written as DNA, the CDR3 is TGCGCCAGCAGAGACAGGGGGTTTGGCTACACCTTC. This sequence joins TRBV5-1 and TRBJ1-2; TRBD1 aligns across 9 bases. The CDR3 loop spans 12 amino acids. With V trimmed by 5 bases and J by 7 bases, 3 bases remained unmatched. Germline assignment: CDR1 SGHRS and CDR2 YFSETQ.

For the CDR3, the DNA is TGTGCCAGCAGCCCCTGGACAGGGGCAGCAAAACTGTTTTTT. Its protein product is CASSPWTGAAKLFF. V gene TRBV7-8 combines with J gene TRBJ1-4; 9 bases are shared with TRBD1. The trim removed 5 bases at V and 10 bases at J, leaving 8 bases unmatched. The germline CDR1 and CDR2 sequences are SGHVS and FQNEAQ. This CDR3 is 14 amino acids long. The full variable domain, with the rest looked up from reference TRBV7-8 and TRBJ1-4, is GAGVSQSPRYKVAKRGQDVALRCDPISGHVSLFWYQQALGQGPEFLTYFQNEAQLDKSGLPSDRFFAERPEGSVSTLKIQRTQQEDSAVYLCASSPWTGAAKLFFGSGTQLSVL.

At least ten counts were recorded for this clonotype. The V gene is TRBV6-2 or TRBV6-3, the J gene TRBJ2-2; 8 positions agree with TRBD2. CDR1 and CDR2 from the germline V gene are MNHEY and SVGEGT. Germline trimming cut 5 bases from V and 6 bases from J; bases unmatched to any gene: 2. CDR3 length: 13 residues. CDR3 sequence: CASSRTSPGELFF. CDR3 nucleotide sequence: TGTGCCAGCAGTAGGACTAGCCCCGGGGAGCTGTTTTTT.

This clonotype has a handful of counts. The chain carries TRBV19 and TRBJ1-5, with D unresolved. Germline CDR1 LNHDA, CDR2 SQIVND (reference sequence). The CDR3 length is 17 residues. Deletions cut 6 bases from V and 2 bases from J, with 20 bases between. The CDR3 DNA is TGTGCCAGTAGCGCGGGCGTCCCCGGCTATGGCAATCAGCCCCAGCATTTT. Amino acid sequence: CASSAGVPGYGNQPQHF.

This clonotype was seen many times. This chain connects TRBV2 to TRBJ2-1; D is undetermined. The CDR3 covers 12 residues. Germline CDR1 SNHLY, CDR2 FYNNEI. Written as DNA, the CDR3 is TGTGCGGTAGTGGGGTCATACAATGAGCAGTTCTTC. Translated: CAVVGSYNEQFF. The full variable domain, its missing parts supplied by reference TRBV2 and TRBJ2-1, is EPEVTQTPSHQVTQMGQEVILRCVPISNHLYFYWYRQILGQKVEFLVSFYNNEISEKSEIFDDQFSVERPDGSNFTLKIRSTKLEDSAMYFCAVVGSYNEQFFGPGTRLTVL.

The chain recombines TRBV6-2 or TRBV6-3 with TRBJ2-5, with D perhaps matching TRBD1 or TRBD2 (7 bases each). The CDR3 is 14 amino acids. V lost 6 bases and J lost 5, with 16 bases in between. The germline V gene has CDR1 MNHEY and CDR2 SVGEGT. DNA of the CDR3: TGTGCCAGCAGACCCAGGGGGGGTTCGGAGACCCAGTACTTC. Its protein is CASRPRGGSETQYF.

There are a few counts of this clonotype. The DNA for the CDR3 is TGTGCCAGCAGCCAAGATTGGGCAGCCTCTGGGGCCAACGTCCTGACTTTC. Protein: CASSQDWAASGANVLTF. This chain joins TRBV3-1 and TRBJ2-6; D not certain. Germline V CDR1 and CDR2: LGHDT, YNNKEL (reference sequence). V lost 0 bases to trimming and J lost 0 bases, with 9 bases between them. The CDR3 covers 17 residues.

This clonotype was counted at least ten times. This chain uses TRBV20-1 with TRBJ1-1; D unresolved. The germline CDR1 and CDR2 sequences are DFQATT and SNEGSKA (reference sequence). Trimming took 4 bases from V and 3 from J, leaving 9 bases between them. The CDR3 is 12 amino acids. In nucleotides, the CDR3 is TGCAGTGCTATAGGTGTGGACACTGAAGCTTTCTTT. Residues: CSAIGVDTEAFF.

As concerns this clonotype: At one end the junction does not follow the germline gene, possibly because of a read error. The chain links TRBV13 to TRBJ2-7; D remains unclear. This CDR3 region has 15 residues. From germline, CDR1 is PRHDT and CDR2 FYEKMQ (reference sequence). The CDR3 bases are TGCGCCAGCAGCCAAGGTTATGGCGGATTCTACGAGCAGTACTTC. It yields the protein CASSQGYGGFYEQYF.